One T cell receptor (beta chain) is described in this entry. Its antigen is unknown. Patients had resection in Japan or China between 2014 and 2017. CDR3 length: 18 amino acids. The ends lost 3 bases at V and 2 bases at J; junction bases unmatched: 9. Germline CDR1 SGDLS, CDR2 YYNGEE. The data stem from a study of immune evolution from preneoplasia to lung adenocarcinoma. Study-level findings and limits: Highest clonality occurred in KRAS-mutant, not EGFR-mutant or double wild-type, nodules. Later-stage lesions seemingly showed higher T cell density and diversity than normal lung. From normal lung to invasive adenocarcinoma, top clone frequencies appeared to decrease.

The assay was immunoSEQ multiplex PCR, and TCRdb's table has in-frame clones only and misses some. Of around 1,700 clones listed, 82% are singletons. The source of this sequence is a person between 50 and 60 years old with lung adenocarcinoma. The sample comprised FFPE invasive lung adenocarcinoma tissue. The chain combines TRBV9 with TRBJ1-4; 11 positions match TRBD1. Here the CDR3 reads CASSERSGTGGTNEKLFF. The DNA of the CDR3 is TGTGCCAGCAGCGAGCGATCCGGGACAGGGGGTACTAATGAAAAACTGTTTTTT.